The next 14 T cell receptor beta chains were all read from a single sample in a study of blood T cell repertoires in COVID-19. The protocol was immunoSEQ multiplex PCR, while the TCRdb copy is restricted to in-frame clones and leaves out a portion. The table includes 200,000 to 250,000 clones, about 82% detected once. Input material: peripheral blood. The receptors originated from an elderly man with acute or convalescent COVID-19.

The chain joins TRBV29-1 to TRBJ2-3; 16 positions match TRBD2. The V gene's germline CDR1 is SQVTM and CDR2 ANQGSEA. The J segment lost 3 bases and the V segment lost 6 bases, leaving 3 bases of the junction unmatched. CDR3 length: 15 residues. The CDR3 here is CSVGTSGGATDTQYF. The CDR3 DNA sequence: TGCAGCGTCGGGACTAGCGGGGGGGCAACAGATACGCAGTATTTT.

The chain combines TRBV4-1 with TRBJ2-7, with a tentative D call TRBD2 (5 bases). The CDR3 totals 13 residues. Germline CDR1 and CDR2: MGHRA and YSYEKL. V was pared by 0 bases and J by 3 bases, with 6 bases between. DNA of the CDR3: TGCGCCAGCAGCCAAGAGGCGGGCTACGAGCAGTACTTC. Its translation is CASSQEAGYEQYF.

The J gene is TRBJ2-3, the V gene TRBV6-2 or TRBV6-3; the D gene is possibly TRBD1 (5 bases). Trimming pared 2 bases from V and 3 bases from J, leaving 6 bases between. Germline V lookup: CDR1 MNHEY, CDR2 SVGEGT. This CDR3 has 13 residues. The CDR3 is CASSYRGTDTQYF. The CDR3 coding sequence is TGTGCCAGCAGTTACAGGGGTACAGATACGCAGTATTTT.

This clone was detected only a few times. CDR3: CSVEEGASYEQYF. The CDR3 region has the DNA TGCAGCGTTGAAGAGGGCGCTTCCTACGAGCAGTACTTC. V and J are TRBV29-1 and TRBJ2-7; D is unresolved. Germline assignment: CDR1 SQVTM and CDR2 ANQGSEA. The CDR3 extends over 13 amino acids. With 0 bases removed from V and 1 base from J, the gap between germline ends came to 7 bases.

The V gene is TRBV20-1, the J gene TRBJ2-1, with D uncertain. The V end lost 2 bases, the J end lost 6 bases, and 5 bases lay between the germline ends. The CDR3 has 11 residues. The germline V gene encodes CDR1 DFQATT and CDR2 SNEGSKA (reference sequence). The CDR3 nucleotides are TGCAGTGCTAGATCCCGCAATGAGCAGTTCTTC. Residues: CSARSRNEQFF.

The chain carries TRBV5-4 and TRBJ2-3, with a tentative D call TRBD2 (6 bases). Trimming shortened V by 3 bases and J by 3 bases, and 11 bases separated the two germline ends. The CDR3 consists of 14 residues. CDR1 is SGHNT and CDR2 is YYREEE in the germline V gene (reference sequence). This CDR3 reads CASSWGVGTDTQYF. CDR3 bases: TGTGCCAGCAGCTGGGGGGTGGGGACAGATACGCAGTATTTT.

The chain uses TRBV19 and TRBJ1-5, with D perhaps matching TRBD1 (5 bases). V lost 3 bases and J 3 bases, leaving 12 bases between the germline ends. The CDR3 has 15 amino acids. Per the germline V gene, CDR1 is LNHDA and CDR2 is SQIVND (reference sequence). In nucleotides, the CDR3 is TGTGCCAGTAGTATGTGGCAGGGTCCCAATCAGCCCCAGCATTTT. As protein: CASSMWQGPNQPQHF.

This clone was seen more than once but under ten times. J is TRBJ2-2 and V is TRBV5-1, with 10 bases that match TRBD2. With V trimmed by 5 bases and J by 4 bases, 2 bases remained unmatched. Germline CDR1 is SGHRS and CDR2 is YFSETQ. The CDR3 has 14 residues. CDR3 residues: CASRGLAATGELFF. DNA of the CDR3: TGCGCCAGCAGAGGACTAGCGGCCACCGGGGAGCTGTTTTTT.

This chain links TRBV5-5 with TRBJ2-7; 8 nucleotides line up with TRBD1. Per germline, CDR1 SGHKS and CDR2 YYEKEE (reference sequence). V gave up 4 bases and J gave up 3 bases; unmatched junction bases: 9. The length of the CDR3 is 15 residues. The DNA of the CDR3 is TGTGCCAGCAGCCTCAGGGGGCAGGCCATCTACGAGCAGTACTTC. As protein: CASSLRGQAIYEQYF.

The CDR3, as DNA: TGTGCCACCAGTGAGGACGCCGGGACAGCGAATCAGCCCCAGCATTTT. As protein: CATSEDAGTANQPQHF. The gene calls are TRBV24-1 and TRBJ1-5; the match to TRBD1 covers 7 bases. This CDR3 region has 16 residues. The trim removed 4 bases at V and 4 bases at J, leaving 9 bases unmatched. The germline CDR1 and CDR2 sequences are KGHDR and SFDVKD.

J is TRBJ2-6 and V is TRBV18; 9 positions agree with TRBD1. With V trimmed by 3 bases and J by 2 bases, 5 bases remained unmatched. CDR1 is KGHSH and CDR2 is LQKENI in the germline V gene. The CDR3 is made up of 17 amino acids. CDR3 protein: CASSPGTGRPGANVLTF. CDR3 DNA: TGTGCCAGCTCACCCGGGACAGGGAGGCCTGGGGCCAACGTCCTGACTTTC.

The V call is TRBV27, the J call TRBJ2-7, with TRBD1 as a possible D gene (5 bases). CDR1 and CDR2 (germline): MNHEY, SMNVEV (reference sequence). This CDR3 has 15 amino acids. Trimming took 5 bases from V and 0 from J, leaving 14 bases between them. The DNA of the CDR3 is TGTGCCAGCAGTCTTGCATACGACAGCTCCTACGAGCAGTACTTC. Protein sequence: CASSLAYDSSYEQYF.

In DNA, the CDR3 is TGCGCCAGCCGGCCTCTTCGGGGGGTCGGTGAGACCCAGTACTTC. This encodes CASRPLRGVGETQYF. V is TRBV5-1 and J is TRBJ2-5; 7 nucleotides align to TRBD2. The V and J ends lost 7 bases and 5 bases, in that order; junction bases with no gene match: 14. This CDR3 comprises 15 residues. CDR1 and CDR2 (germline): SGHRS, YFSETQ. Complete variable domain (other parts from reference TRBV5-1 and TRBJ2-5): KAGVTQTPRYLIKTRGQQVTLSCSPISGHRSVSWYQQTPGQGLQFLFEYFSETQRNKGNFPGRFSGRQFSNSRSEMNVSTLELGDSALYLCASRPLRGVGETQYFGPGTRLLVL.

V is TRBV24-1 and J is TRBJ1-5; 9 positions agree with TRBD1. CDR3 length equals 18 residues. Germline CDR1 and CDR2: KGHDR and SFDVKD. J was trimmed by 0 bases and V by 3 bases; bases with no gene match: 8. The CDR3 reads CATSDAGTGFLSNQPQHF. In DNA, the CDR3 is TGTGCCACCAGTGATGCCGGGACAGGGTTCCTTAGCAATCAGCCCCAGCATTTT.